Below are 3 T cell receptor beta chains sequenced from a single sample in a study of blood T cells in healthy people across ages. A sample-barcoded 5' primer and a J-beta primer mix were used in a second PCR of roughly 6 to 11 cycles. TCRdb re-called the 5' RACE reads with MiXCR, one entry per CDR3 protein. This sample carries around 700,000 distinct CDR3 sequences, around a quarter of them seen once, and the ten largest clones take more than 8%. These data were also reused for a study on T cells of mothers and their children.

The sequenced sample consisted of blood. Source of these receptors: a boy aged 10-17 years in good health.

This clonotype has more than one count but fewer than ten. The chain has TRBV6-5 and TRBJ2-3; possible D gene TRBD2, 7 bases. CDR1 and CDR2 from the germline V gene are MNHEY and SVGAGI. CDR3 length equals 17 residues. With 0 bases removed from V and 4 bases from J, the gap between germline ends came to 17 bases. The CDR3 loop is CASSYSMGGASADTQYF. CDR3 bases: TGTGCCAGCAGTTACTCGATGGGGGGGGCCTCGGCAGATACGCAGTATTTT.

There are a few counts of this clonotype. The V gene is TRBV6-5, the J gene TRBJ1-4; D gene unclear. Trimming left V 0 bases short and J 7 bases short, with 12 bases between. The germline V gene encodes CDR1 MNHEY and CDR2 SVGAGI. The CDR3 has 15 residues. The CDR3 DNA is TGTGCCAGCAGTTACTCGGGAGTGGGGAGTGAAAAACTGTTTTTT. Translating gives CASSYSGVGSEKLFF.

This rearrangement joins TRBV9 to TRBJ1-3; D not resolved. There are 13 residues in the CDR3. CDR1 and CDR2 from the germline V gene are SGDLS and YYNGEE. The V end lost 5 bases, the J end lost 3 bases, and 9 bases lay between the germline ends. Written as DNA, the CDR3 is TGTGCCAGCAGTTCGGGTGGTGGAAACACCATATATTTT. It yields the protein CASSSGGGNTIYF.